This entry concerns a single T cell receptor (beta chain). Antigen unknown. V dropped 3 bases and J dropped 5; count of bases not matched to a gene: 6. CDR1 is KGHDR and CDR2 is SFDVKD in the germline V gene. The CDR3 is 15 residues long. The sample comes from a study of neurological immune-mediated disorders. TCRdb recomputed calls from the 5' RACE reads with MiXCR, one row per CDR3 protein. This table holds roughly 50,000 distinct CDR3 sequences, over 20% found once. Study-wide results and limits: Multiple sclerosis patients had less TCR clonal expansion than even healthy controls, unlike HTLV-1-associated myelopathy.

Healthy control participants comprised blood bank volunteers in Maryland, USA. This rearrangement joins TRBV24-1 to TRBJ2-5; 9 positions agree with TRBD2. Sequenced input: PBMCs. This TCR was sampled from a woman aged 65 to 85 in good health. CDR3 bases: TGTGCCACCAGTGATATGCGGGGGGGCGGCGAGACCCAGTACTTC. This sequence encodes CATSDMRGGGETQYF.